This TCR beta chain is from a study of cytomegalovirus exposure and HLA in healthy donors. The overall study: The approximately 120 validation repertoires were reported in a later analysis to have been generated on the same platform as the approximately 700 first-cohort repertoires. Study observations and caveats: High sensitivity and specificity were reportedly achieved when the classifier diagnosed cytomegalovirus status. Later, an analysis found that TCR clusters from the first cohort tended to co-occur in the 120 validation repertoires.

CDR1 and CDR2 (germline): SGHDT, YYEEEE. Losses at the gene ends were 6 bases for V and 7 bases for J; bases not matched to a gene: 16. This CDR3 spans 15 amino acids. Only in-frame clones appear in the TCRdb table, and some are missing; sequencing was by immunoSEQ multiplex PCR. The table records 71,000 or so clones, approximately 96% of them present only once. About this clone itself: The antigen is unknown.

The donors were members of the validation cohort comprising 100 to 150 subjects, separate from the roughly 640-subject first cohort. The clonotype originates from a man aged 18 to 29 in good health and CMV-seropositive. The sequenced sample was PBMCs. V gene TRBV5-6 combines with J gene TRBJ2-7; 7 bases fit TRBD2. The CDR3 DNA is TGTGCCAGCATCACTATGGGGGGGTGGGCTAAGGAGCAGTACTTC. Its protein product is CASITMGGWAKEQYF.